The clone carrying this T cell receptor (beta chain) was observed many times. TCR alpha and TCR beta cDNA libraries with sample barcodes and UMIs came from 5'RACE using constant-segment primers. TCRdb re-derived calls from the 5' RACE reads in MiXCR, one entry per CDR3 protein. The sample has about 50,000 distinct CDR3 sequences, over 8.5% seen once. This sample is part of a study of T-cell memory formation after mild COVID-19. CDR3 length: 18 amino acids. Germline assignment: CDR1 LGHNA and CDR2 YSLEER. With V trimmed by 3 bases and J by 0 bases, 13 bases remained unmatched. This chain joins TRBV4-3 and TRBJ2-7; 8 bases are shared with TRBD2. This TCR came from an adult woman who had mild COVID-19 (a few samples of this study predate the infection). Cell type and time point are not known. Sample: PBMCs or a T cell subset sorted from them (not recorded which). The CDR3 region is CASSHQSSAGDNSYEQYF. CDR3 bases: TGCGCCAGCAGCCACCAATCTTCAGCGGGAGATAACTCCTACGAGCAGTACTTC.